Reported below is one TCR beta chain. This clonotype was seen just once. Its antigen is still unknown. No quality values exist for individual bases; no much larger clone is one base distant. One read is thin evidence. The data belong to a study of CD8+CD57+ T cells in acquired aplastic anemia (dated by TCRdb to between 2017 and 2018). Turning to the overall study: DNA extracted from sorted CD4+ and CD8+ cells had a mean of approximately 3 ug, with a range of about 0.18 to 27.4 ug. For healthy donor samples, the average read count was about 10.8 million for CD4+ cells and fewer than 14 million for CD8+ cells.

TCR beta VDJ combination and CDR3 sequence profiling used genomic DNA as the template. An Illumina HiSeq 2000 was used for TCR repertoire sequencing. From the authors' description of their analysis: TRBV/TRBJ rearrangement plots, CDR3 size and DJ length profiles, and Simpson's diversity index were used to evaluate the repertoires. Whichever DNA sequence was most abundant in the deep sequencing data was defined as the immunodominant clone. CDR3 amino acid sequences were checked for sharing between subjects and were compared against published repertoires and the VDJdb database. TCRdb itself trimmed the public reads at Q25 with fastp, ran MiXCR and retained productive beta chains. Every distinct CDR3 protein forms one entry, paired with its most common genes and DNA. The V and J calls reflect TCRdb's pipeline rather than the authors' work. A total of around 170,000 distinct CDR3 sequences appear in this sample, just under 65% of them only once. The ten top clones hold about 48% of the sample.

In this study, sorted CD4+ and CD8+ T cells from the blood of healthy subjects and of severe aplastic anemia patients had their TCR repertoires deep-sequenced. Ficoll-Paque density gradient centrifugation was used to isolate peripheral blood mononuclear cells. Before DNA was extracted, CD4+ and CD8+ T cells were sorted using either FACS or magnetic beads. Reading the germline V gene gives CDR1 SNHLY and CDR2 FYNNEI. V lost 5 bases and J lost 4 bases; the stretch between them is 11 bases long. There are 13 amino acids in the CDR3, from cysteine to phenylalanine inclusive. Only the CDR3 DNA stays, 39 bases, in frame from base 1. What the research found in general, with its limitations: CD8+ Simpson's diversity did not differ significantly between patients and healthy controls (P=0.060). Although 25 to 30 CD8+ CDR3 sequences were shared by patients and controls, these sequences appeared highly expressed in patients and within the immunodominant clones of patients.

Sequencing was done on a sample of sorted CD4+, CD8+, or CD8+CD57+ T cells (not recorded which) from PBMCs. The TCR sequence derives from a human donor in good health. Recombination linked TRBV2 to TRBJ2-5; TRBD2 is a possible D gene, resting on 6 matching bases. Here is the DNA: TGTGCCAGCAGTCCCACGGGACTAGAGACCCAGTACTTC. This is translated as CASSPTGLETQYF.